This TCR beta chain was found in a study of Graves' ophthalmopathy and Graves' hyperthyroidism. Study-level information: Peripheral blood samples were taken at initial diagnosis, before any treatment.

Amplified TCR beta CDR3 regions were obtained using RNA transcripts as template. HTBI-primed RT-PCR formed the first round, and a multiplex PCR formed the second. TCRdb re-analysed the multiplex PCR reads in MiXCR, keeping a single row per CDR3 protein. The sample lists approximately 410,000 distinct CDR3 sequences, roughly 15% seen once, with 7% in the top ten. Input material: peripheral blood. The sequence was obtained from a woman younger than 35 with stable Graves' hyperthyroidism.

The CDR3 is CASSYSGFNYGYTF. CDR3 sequence (DNA): TGTGCCAGCAGTTACTCCGGGTTTAACTATGGCTACACCTTC. This sequence joins TRBV6-5 and TRBJ1-2; D ambiguous. This CDR3 has 14 amino acids. The germline CDR1 and CDR2 sequences are MNHEY and SVGAGI. Trimming shortened V by 0 bases and J by 1 base, and 6 bases separated the two germline ends.